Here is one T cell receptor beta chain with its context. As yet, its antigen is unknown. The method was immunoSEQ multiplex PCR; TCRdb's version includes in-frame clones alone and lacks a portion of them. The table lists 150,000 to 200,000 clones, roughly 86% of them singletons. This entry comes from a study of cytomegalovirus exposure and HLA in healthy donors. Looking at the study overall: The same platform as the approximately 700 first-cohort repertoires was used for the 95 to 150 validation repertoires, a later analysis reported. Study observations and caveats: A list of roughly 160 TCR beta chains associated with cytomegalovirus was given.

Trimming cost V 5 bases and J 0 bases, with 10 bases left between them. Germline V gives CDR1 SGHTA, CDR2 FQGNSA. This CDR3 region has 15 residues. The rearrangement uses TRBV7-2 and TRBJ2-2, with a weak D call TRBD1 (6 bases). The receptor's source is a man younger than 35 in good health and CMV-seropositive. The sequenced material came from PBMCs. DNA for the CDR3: TGTGCCAGCAGCCAAAGACAGGCGAACACCGGGGAGCTGTTTTTT. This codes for CASSQRQANTGELFF.